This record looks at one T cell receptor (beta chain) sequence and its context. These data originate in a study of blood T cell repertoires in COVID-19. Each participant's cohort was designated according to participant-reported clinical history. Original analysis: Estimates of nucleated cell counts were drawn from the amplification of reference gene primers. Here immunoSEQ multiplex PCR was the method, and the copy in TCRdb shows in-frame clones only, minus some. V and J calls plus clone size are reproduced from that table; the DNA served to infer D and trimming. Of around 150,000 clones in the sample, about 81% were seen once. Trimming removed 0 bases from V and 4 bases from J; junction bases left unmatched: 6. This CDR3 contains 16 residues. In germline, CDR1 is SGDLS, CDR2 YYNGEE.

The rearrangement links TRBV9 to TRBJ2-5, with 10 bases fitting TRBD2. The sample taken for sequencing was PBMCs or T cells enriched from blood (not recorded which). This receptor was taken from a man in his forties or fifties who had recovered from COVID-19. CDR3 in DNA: TGTGCCAGCAGCGTAGGCCCAGCGGGGGGGCCAGAGACCCAGTACTTC. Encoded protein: CASSVGPAGGPETQYF. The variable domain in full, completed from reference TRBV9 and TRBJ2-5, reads DSGVTQTPKHLITATGQRVTLRCSPRSGDLSVYWYQQSLDQGLQFLIQYYNGEERAKGNILERFSAQQFPDLHSELNLSSLELGDSALYFCASSVGPAGGPETQYFGPGTRLLVL.